The 9 T cell receptor beta chains below were found in one sample sequenced in a study of neurological immune-mediated disorders. TCRdb re-called the 5' RACE reads with MiXCR, one entry per CDR3 protein. The sample includes tens of thousands of distinct CDR3 sequences, just under 4% of them seen just once. Material: CD4+ T cells from blood. These receptors came from a woman in her thirties or forties with multiple sclerosis.

This clonotype has ten or more counts. This chain links TRBV12-3 or TRBV12-4 with TRBJ2-7; D gene ambiguous. V dropped 5 bases and J dropped 7 bases, with 9 bases sitting between them. The CDR3 is made up of 11 amino acids. CDR3 coding DNA: TGTGCCAGCAGTCTCGTGGGAGAGCAGTACTTC. Protein: CASSLVGEQYF.

This clonotype was counted many times. The DNA for the CDR3 is TGCGCCAGCAGCTACTGGACGGGACCAAACACTGAAGCTTTCTTT. Translating it yields CASSYWTGPNTEAFF. The rearrangement uses TRBV5-1 and TRBJ1-1; D possibly corresponds to TRBD1 (5 bases). This CDR3 is 15 amino acids long. Germline V lookup: CDR1 SGHRS, CDR2 YFSETQ. V was clipped by 3 bases and J by 2 bases, with 14 bases between them. Full variable domain (missing parts from reference TRBV5-1 and TRBJ1-1): KAGVTQTPRYLIKTRGQQVTLSCSPISGHRSVSWYQQTPGQGLQFLFEYFSETQRNKGNFPGRFSGRQFSNSRSEMNVSTLELGDSALYLCASSYWTGPNTEAFFGQGTRLTVV.

This clonotype was seen many times. V usage is TRBV5-1 and J usage is TRBJ2-5, with no clear D. The CDR3 loop spans 12 amino acids. Per the germline V gene, CDR1 is SGHRS and CDR2 is YFSETQ. Trimming took 5 bases from V and 5 from J, leaving 10 bases between them. Written as DNA, the CDR3 is TGCGCCAGCAGTTACTTTGGGGAGACCCAGTACTTC. This codes for CASSYFGETQYF.

Only one count was recorded for this clonotype. A much larger clone lies a single base off, so this may be a read error. The gene calls are TRBV5-1 and TRBJ2-2; 10 nucleotides match TRBD1. From germline, CDR1 is SGHRS and CDR2 YFSETQ. This CDR3 has 15 residues. CDR3 in amino acids: CTSSPDRGSTGELFF. DNA of the CDR3: TGCACCAGCAGCCCGGACAGGGGGAGCACCGGGGAGCTGTTTTTT.

Turning to this clonotype: A much larger clone lies one base from this, so it may be a read error. The chain couples TRBV20-1 to TRBJ2-6; D gene unclear. CDR3 size: 13 residues. Germline V lookup: CDR1 DFQATT, CDR2 SNEGSKA (reference sequence). DNA of the CDR3: TGCAGTGCTTTTCCCTCTGGGACCAACGTCCTGACTTTC. Translation: CSAFPSGTNVLTF.

This clonotype came up many times. V usage is TRBV29-1 and J usage is TRBJ2-3; possibly TRBD1 for D (6 bases). The CDR3 has 14 residues. The ends were cut back, 4 bases at V and 2 bases at J, with 13 bases in the middle. Per the germline V gene, CDR1 is SQVTM and CDR2 is ANQGSEA. CDR3: CSVATGQSTDTQYF. The CDR3 DNA sequence: TGCAGCGTTGCTACCGGACAGTCCACAGATACGCAGTATTTT.

This clonotype occurred many times. The CDR3 region has the DNA TGCGCCAGCAGCTTGAAATTGAACACTGAAGCTTTCTTT. Its translation: CASSLKLNTEAFF. The chain carries TRBV5-1 and TRBJ1-1; D gene unclear. The CDR3 is 13 amino acids. V lost 1 base and J 0 bases, leaving 4 bases between the germline ends. Looked up from germline, CDR1 is SGHRS and CDR2 is YFSETQ.

This clonotype was seen many times. V gene TRBV3-1 combines with J gene TRBJ1-1; D call uncertain. CDR3 size: 14 residues. The ends were cut back, 5 bases at V and 1 base at J, with 11 bases in the middle. CDR1 and CDR2 from the germline V gene are LGHDT and YNNKEL (reference sequence). Here the CDR3 DNA reads TGTGCCAGCAGCTTTTTCGAGACGAACACTGAAGCTTTCTTT. This encodes CASSFFETNTEAFF. Together with reference TRBV3-1 and TRBJ1-1, the CDR3 gives the full variable domain: DTAVSQTPKYLVTQMGNDKSIKCEQNLGHDTMYWYKQDSKKFLKIMFSYNNKELIINETVPNRFSPKSPDKAHLNLHINSLELGDSAVYFCASSFFETNTEAFFGQGTRLTVV.

This clonotype was detected ten times or more. V gene TRBV29-1 combines with J gene TRBJ1-2, with D possibly being TRBD1 (5 bases). The CDR3 totals 11 residues. Looked up from germline, CDR1 is SQVTM and CDR2 is ANQGSEA. V gave up 6 bases and J gave up 6 bases, with 11 bases separating them. The CDR3 DNA follows: TGCAGCGTCGGGGCGGTGAATGGCTACACCTTC. This gives the protein CSVGAVNGYTF.